The 4 T cell receptor beta chains given below trace back to one sample, sequenced in a study of blood T cells in healthy people across ages. A second PCR, run for about 6 to 12 cycles, used a sample-barcoded 5' primer plus a J-beta primer mix. Each CDR3 protein gets one entry after TCRdb re-called the 5' RACE reads with MiXCR. The table shows some 800,000 distinct CDR3 sequences, with 25% occurring only once. The sample was also reused in another study, on T cells of mothers and their children.

The specimen was blood. The receptor source for this set is a boy between 10 and 17 years old in good health.

The chain recombines TRBV7-9 with TRBJ2-7; TRBD2 aligns across 7 bases. The J call may be wrong; the DNA end is better matched by TRBJ2-1. CDR3 length: 13 residues. Germline loops: CDR1 SEHNR, CDR2 FQNEAQ (reference sequence). CDR3 sequence: CASSLGAGNEQFF. CDR3 DNA sequence: TGTGCCAGCAGCTTAGGAGCGGGGAATGAGCAGTTCTTC.

The V call is TRBV6-5, the J call TRBJ2-2; TRBD1 matches at 7 bases. J lost 2 bases, V lost 6 bases, and 6 bases had no gene match. CDR1 is MNHEY and CDR2 is SVGAGI in the germline V gene. CDR3 length equals 15 residues. The CDR3 reads CASSTTGANTGELFF. CDR3 bases: TGTGCCAGCAGCACCACAGGGGCAAACACCGGGGAGCTGTTTTTT.

V gene TRBV28 combines with J gene TRBJ1-2, with D perhaps matching TRBD1 (6 bases). Germline CDR1 and CDR2: MDHEN and SYDVKM. The V gene lost 8 bases and the J gene lost 4 bases, with 20 bases spanning the gap. This CDR3 has 15 residues. Here the CDR3 DNA reads TGTGCCAGCGCGTCCGGCCAGGGGTTTTCCTATGGCTACACCTTC. It yields the protein CASASGQGFSYGYTF.

The chain joins TRBV4-3 to TRBJ2-7, with a weak D call TRBD1 (5 bases). V was pared by 3 bases and J by 2 bases, with 14 bases between. In germline, CDR1 is LGHNA, CDR2 YSLEER. The CDR3 runs to 15 residues. The CDR3 coding sequence is TGCGCCAGCAGCCACACCGTCGACAGTACCTACGAGCAGTACTTC. Translating it yields CASSHTVDSTYEQYF.